This T cell receptor (beta chain) emerged from a study of blood T cells in healthy people across ages (dated by TCRdb to 2013 to 2016). For the study in its entirety: In model experiments, roughly one uniquely barcoded TCR beta cDNA molecule per two T cells was captured by template switching. Age-related changes in TCR beta repertoire diversity were measured in the study by deep sequencing normalized with unique cDNA molecular identifiers. The donors were divided into four age groups: young (average 16 years), middle-aged (around 41), aged (about 62) and long-lived (82). To avoid experimental bias, donors of different ages were randomly spread across the sequencing lanes. Two additional independent replicas of 1 million unique cDNA reads from the same blood draw were analyzed for two donors (one aged 18 to 30 and one aged 80 or older). Paper-wide results and their limitations: As age increased, observed TCR beta diversity per million T cells dropped in a roughly linear way, and a significant reduction was already evident by age 40. There was a strong correlation between observed TCR beta diversity and the percentage of naive T cells measured by flow cytometry. Because profiling used bulk unsorted PBMCs, naive and antigen-experienced compartments could not be compared conclusively. Total diversity estimates from one million sequenced T cells were considered lower bounds and underestimates. The long-lived group showed more naive CD4+ T cells, fewer expanded clones and increased TCR diversity than the aged group, suggesting age selection. Donor CMV infection status was unknown, potentially confounding age-related changes in expanded clonotypes.

The library was prepared using 5' RACE. Data came from an Illumina HiSeq 2500. The second PCR ran for about 7 to 11 cycles and used a J-beta primer mix along with a sample-barcoded 5' primer. Each TCR beta cDNA molecule received a unique molecular identifier from a template-switch 5' adaptor carrying 12 random nucleotides. Each sample yielded at least 2.5 million CDR3-containing paired-end reads. First-strand cDNA was synthesized from all RNA with the Mint cDNA synthesis kit, primed by a TRBC-specific oligonucleotide. Following uracil-DNA glycosylase treatment, a first 18-cycle PCR with universal primers M1SS and BC2_uni_R was performed on all cDNA. The authors' analysis ran thus. For normalization, 1 million high-quality reads, each with a distinct molecular identifier, were randomly selected from each sample. Reads sharing molecular identifiers were discarded rather than binned into consensus sequences. CDR3 identification, clonotype clustering and error correction used MiTCR with a Q25 quality threshold and the strictest error-elimination algorithm. A nonparametric unseen species model using Euler transformation provided a lower-bound estimate of total TCR beta diversity. TCRdb reran the public reads through fastp at Q25 and MiXCR, keeping productive beta chains. Here each entry gathers all rows of one CDR3 protein and keeps the most common genes and DNA. The V and J calls, along with clone size, are taken from TCRdb and not from the paper's own processing. This sample gives about 1,500,000 distinct CDR3 sequences in total; around 39% of them show up just once. In total, the top ten clones hold 7.9% of the sample.

Reading from cysteine to phenylalanine, the CDR3 counts 16 amino acids. CDR3 DNA is the only sequence kept; it has 48 bases, read in frame from the first base. V is pruned by 6 bases and J by 2 bases, leaving 10 bases of the junction without a gene match. Reading the germline V gene (reference sequence) gives CDR1 MNHEY and CDR2 SMNVEV. The donors were about 40 Caucasian individuals from Russia, aged roughly 6 to 100 years, who were systemically healthy. Each donor gave ten milliliters of peripheral blood, collected into EDTA-treated Vacutainer tubes. Ficoll-Paque density-gradient centrifugation was used to isolate PBMCs, with at least 6.5 million per sample. Trizol reagent was used to extract total RNA from the PBMCs, yielding at least 5 micrograms per sample. For every donor, flow cytometry on a PBMC aliquot measured the percentage of naive CD45RAhigh/CD27high T cells. This clonotype was seen more than once but under ten times. Its recognized antigen is unknown. Base qualities were left out, and no much larger clone turns up one base away.

The rearranged chain carries TRBV27 and TRBJ2-3, with 8 bases matching TRBD1. The receptor was derived from a young woman in good health. Sequencing was carried out using blood. The CDR3 protein is CASSRGGQGHTDTQYF. The DNA reads TGTGCCAGCAGCCGTGGTGGACAGGGCCACACAGATACGCAGTATTTT.